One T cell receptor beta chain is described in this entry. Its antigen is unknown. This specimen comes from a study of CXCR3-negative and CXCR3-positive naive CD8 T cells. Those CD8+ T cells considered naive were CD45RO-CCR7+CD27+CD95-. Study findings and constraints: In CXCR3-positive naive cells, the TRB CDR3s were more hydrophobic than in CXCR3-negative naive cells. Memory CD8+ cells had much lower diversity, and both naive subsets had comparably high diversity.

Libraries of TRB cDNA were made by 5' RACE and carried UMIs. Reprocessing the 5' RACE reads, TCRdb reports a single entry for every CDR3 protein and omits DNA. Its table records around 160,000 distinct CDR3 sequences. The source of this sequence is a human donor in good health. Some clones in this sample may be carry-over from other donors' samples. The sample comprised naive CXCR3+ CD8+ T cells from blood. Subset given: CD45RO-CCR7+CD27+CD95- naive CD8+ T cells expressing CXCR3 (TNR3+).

CDR3 sequence reads: CASSLELRGQETQYF. The chain uses TRBV7-6 and TRBJ2-5; TCRdb names TRBD1, which stays unverified in the absence of DNA. Germline-derived CDR1 and CDR2 are SGHVS and FNYEAQ. The CDR3 is 15 residues long.